The clone carrying this T cell receptor (beta chain) was detected once. As yet, its antigen is unknown. The entry originates in a study of shared clonotypes between healthy human individuals. Study-level findings and limits: Only blood samples were collected, and tissue repertoires likely differ. Donor scarcity curtailed the genetic and exposure-history diversity represented herein.

Measured with immunoSEQ multiplex PCR; TCRdb has only the in-frame clones, and not every one. The table shows fewer than 3 million clones, with roughly 92% occurring only once. Source material: naive CD4+ T cells from PBMCs. As for subset: CD45RA+ positively selected. The clonotype was recovered from a young man in good health. Some clones in this sample may be carry-over from other donors' samples.

The CDR3 nucleotides are TGTGCCAGCAGCAAAGGGGGTAGCGGGGCATACGAGCAGTACTTC. Amino acid sequence: CASSKGGSGAYEQYF. This chain joins TRBV7-9 and TRBJ2-7, with TRBD2 matching over 8 bases. With V trimmed by 5 bases and J by 4 bases, 10 bases remained unmatched. Germline V gives CDR1 SEHNR, CDR2 FQNEAQ (reference sequence). This CDR3 region has 15 residues. The entire variable domain, with the rest obtained from reference TRBV7-9 and TRBJ2-7, is as follows: DTGVSQNPRHKITKRGQNVTFRCDPISEHNRLYWYRQTLGQGPEFLTYFQNEAQLEKSRLLSDRFSAERPKGSFSTLEIQRTEQGDSAMYLCASSKGGSGAYEQYFGPGTRLTVT.